This T cell receptor (beta chain) was obtained from a study of cytomegalovirus exposure and HLA in healthy donors. Whole-study context: A previous analysis identified fewer than 130 million unique TCR beta sequences derived from around 180 million T cells. Whole-study results and caveats: Earlier analysis looked at TCR beta V segments, and most were productive about 87% or about 30% of the time. Reported results showed that the classifier diagnosed cytomegalovirus status with high specificity and sensitivity. For TCR beta chains, V- and J-gene trimming was later linked to a missense DCLRE1C variant.

This clone showed up just a few times. The antigen remains unidentified. The germline V gene has CDR1 DFQATT and CDR2 SNEGSKA (reference sequence). V was cut by 6 bases and J by 7 bases, with 12 bases left in between. This CDR3 contains 11 residues. The PCR ran on 60 Vbeta and 13 Jbeta primers. TCRdb's copy holds only in-frame clones and misses some; the assay was immunoSEQ multiplex PCR. The data hold about 94,000 clones, with 50% to 80% observed a single time. J is TRBJ2-5 and V is TRBV20-1; D uncertain. This clonotype was obtained from a man aged 25 to 45 in good health and CMV-seronegative. Sequencing input: PBMCs. CDR3 bases: TGCAGTGCCCCTAAAGCTGGGACCCAGTACTTC. Its protein product is CSAPKAGTQYF.